The table lists the clone carrying this TCR beta chain with many counts. Participants with hyperthyroidism, aged 18 to 65, were newly diagnosed with under 2 months' duration. This entry belongs to a study of Graves' ophthalmopathy and Graves' hyperthyroidism. For repertoire sequencing, the TCR beta CDR3 regions were amplified from RNA transcripts. HTBI primers served in a first-round RT-PCR, which a second-round multiplex PCR followed. TCRdb reprocessed the multiplex PCR reads via MiXCR and lists one record per CDR3 protein. Here the sample spans 600,000 to 650,000 distinct CDR3 sequences, over 20% being singletons. V lost 0 bases to trimming and J lost 3 bases, with 6 bases between them. This CDR3 region has 13 residues. Germline V gene lookup returns CDR1 SGDLS and CDR2 YYNGEE.

Material for sequencing was peripheral blood. This chain joins TRBV9 and TRBJ1-1, with unresolved D. This clonotype was sampled from a woman aged 18-35 years with stable Graves' hyperthyroidism. Some clones in this sample may be carry-over from other donors' samples. The DNA of the CDR3 is TGTGCCAGCAGCGTAGCTGGGGACACTGAAGCTTTCTTT. This sequence encodes CASSVAGDTEAFF.